Each of the 20 T cell receptor beta chains below was sequenced from the same sample in a study of identical twins. TCRdb re-derived calls from the 5' RACE reads in MiXCR, one entry per CDR3 protein. Among under 450,000 distinct CDR3 sequences listed, less than 20% were seen once. Source material: naive T cells sorted from blood. The receptors shown here come from a man aged 45-65 years in good health.

J is TRBJ2-4 and V is TRBV20-1, with 7 bases identical to TRBD1. Germline V CDR1 and CDR2: DFQATT, SNEGSKA (reference sequence). After removal of 5 bases from V and 0 bases from J, the junction contained 4 bases not matched to a gene. CDR3 length: 14 amino acids. CDR3 coding DNA: TGCAGTGCTGGACAGGAGTTAGCCAAAAACATTCAGTACTTC. Amino acid sequence: CSAGQELAKNIQYF.

This clonotype occurred many times. V gene TRBV29-1 combines with J gene TRBJ2-1, with TRBD2 matching 8 bases. There are 17 residues in the CDR3. J was trimmed by 6 bases and V by 6 bases; bases with no gene match: 19. Germline assignment: CDR1 SQVTM and CDR2 ANQGSEA. The chain's CDR3 is CSVPKSGGLAQTNEQFF. In DNA, the CDR3 is TGCAGCGTACCAAAATCGGGTGGACTAGCCCAAACCAATGAGCAGTTCTTC.

This clonotype has only one observation. A much larger clone differs from this one at a single base, so this may be a read error. The chain links TRBV25-1 to TRBJ2-7; D is unresolved. CDR3 size: 12 residues. The ends were cut back, 6 bases at V and 3 bases at J, with 9 bases in the middle. Germline CDR1 is MGHDK and CDR2 is SYGVNS. The DNA of the CDR3 is TGTGCCAGCAGCTCCGTAGTCTACGAGCAGTACTTC. Its protein product is CASSSVVYEQYF.

The V gene is TRBV4-2, the J gene TRBJ1-3; D ambiguous. CDR3 length: 17 residues. CDR1 and CDR2 from the germline V gene are LGHNA and YNFKEQ. V lost 2 bases and J 0 bases, leaving 14 bases between the germline ends. DNA of the CDR3: TGTGCCAGCAGCCAACGTGAGGGCTCCTACTCTGGAAACACCATATATTTT. This gives the protein CASSQREGSYSGNTIYF.

This clonotype was picked up many times. The chain joins TRBV20-1 to TRBJ1-1, with D possibly being TRBD1 (5 bases). The germline CDR1 and CDR2 sequences are DFQATT and SNEGSKA (reference sequence). Between the trimmed V and J ends, which lost 5 bases and 1 base, there was a span of 14 bases. This CDR3 contains 14 residues. DNA for the CDR3: TGCAGTGCTCCCGCTAGGGGTGCGAACACTGAAGCTTTCTTT. This encodes CSAPARGANTEAFF.

CDR3 DNA: TGTGCCAGCAGTTCCGGGACTAGCGGGGCGGGTGAGCAGTTCTTC. Translation gives CASSSGTSGAGEQFF. The genes are TRBV6-5 and TRBJ2-1, with 13 nucleotides matching TRBD2. Germline V gene data show CDR1 as MNHEY and CDR2 as SVGAGI. The CDR3 spans 15 residues. Trimming removed 4 bases from V and 9 bases from J; junction bases left unmatched: 6.

The gene calls are TRBV4-2 and TRBJ2-1; tentatively, D is TRBD1 (5 bases). V lost 0 bases and J lost 7, with 10 bases in between. In germline, CDR1 is LGHNA, CDR2 YNFKEQ. CDR3 length: 14 amino acids. CDR3 protein: CASSQEGLVNEQFF. CDR3 nucleotides: TGTGCCAGCAGCCAAGAGGGGCTAGTAAATGAGCAGTTCTTC.

V usage is TRBV4-1 and J usage is TRBJ2-2, with D possibly being TRBD2 (6 bases). This CDR3 is built from 16 residues. V dropped 4 bases and J dropped 4 bases, with 16 bases sitting between them. Per germline, CDR1 MGHRA and CDR2 YSYEKL. The CDR3 bases are TGCGCCAGCAGCCCTCGTTACGGGGGATTCACCGGGGAGCTGTTTTTT. Encoded protein: CASSPRYGGFTGELFF.

The chain employs TRBV10-2 and TRBJ2-7; 8 bases are a match to TRBD1. CDR1 is WSHSY, CDR2 SAAADI, per germline. This CDR3 comprises 15 residues. Unmatched junction bases numbered 7, after V lost 5 bases and J lost 1 base. CDR3 region: CASSNWDRRSYEQYF. As DNA, the CDR3 is TGCGCCAGCAGTAATTGGGACAGGAGATCCTACGAGCAGTACTTC.

This clonotype was seen many times. The chain couples TRBV20-1 to TRBJ1-1; unclear D gene. Trimming took 5 bases from V and 0 from J, leaving 1 base between them. The CDR3 contains 10 residues. Per germline, CDR1 DFQATT and CDR2 SNEGSKA (reference sequence). CDR3 protein: CSALNTEAFF. In nucleotides, the CDR3 is TGCAGTGCTCTGAACACTGAAGCTTTCTTT.

This clonotype was detected many times. The chain has TRBV19 and TRBJ2-3; 9 nucleotides line up with TRBD2. CDR1 is LNHDA and CDR2 is SQIVND in the germline V gene (reference sequence). Trimming removed 3 bases from V and 5 bases from J; junction bases left unmatched: 6. The CDR3 consists of 15 residues. For the CDR3, the DNA is TGTGCCAGTAGTATTCGGACAGCGGGAGGAGATACGCAGTATTTT. It specifies CASSIRTAGGDTQYF.

V is TRBV20-1 and J is TRBJ1-2, with D hard to call. V was clipped by 1 base and J by 5 bases, with 8 bases between them. The length of the CDR3 is 12 residues. Per the germline V gene, CDR1 is DFQATT and CDR2 is SNEGSKA (reference sequence). CDR3 sequence reads: CSARAVSYGYTF. The CDR3 DNA reads TGCAGTGCTAGAGCTGTGTCTTATGGCTACACCTTC.

This clonotype has a count of ten or more. The chain recombines TRBV11-2 with TRBJ2-7; 11 bases fit TRBD1. Per the germline V gene, CDR1 is SGHAT and CDR2 is FQNNGV. This CDR3 spans 14 amino acids. With 5 bases clipped from V and 3 bases from J, the junction kept 3 bases outside the gene matches. Here the CDR3 reads CASSTGTGGYEQYF. Written as DNA, the CDR3 is TGTGCCAGCAGCACCGGGACAGGGGGCTACGAGCAGTACTTC. Based on the CDR3 plus reference TRBV11-2 and TRBJ2-7, the full variable domain is EAGVAQSPRYKIIEKRQSVAFWCNPISGHATLYWYQQILGQGPKLLIQFQNNGVVDDSQLPKDRFSAERLKGVDSTLKIQPAKLEDSAVYLCASSTGTGGYEQYFGPGTRLTVT.

In this sample, this clonotype turned up many times. V is TRBV2 and J is TRBJ2-1; D perhaps matches TRBD1 (5 bases). Looked up from germline, CDR1 is SNHLY and CDR2 is FYNNEI. V lost 8 bases and J lost 11, with 25 bases in between. This CDR3 is 15 amino acids long. The CDR3 bases are TGTGCCAGCGGAATCCCTCCATCCCAGGGAAGTCAGCAGTTCTTC. It is translated as CASGIPPSQGSQQFF.

J is TRBJ2-7 and V is TRBV12-3 or TRBV12-4; 9 nucleotides align to TRBD1. The CDR3 totals 16 residues. V dropped 4 bases and J dropped 4; count of bases not matched to a gene: 11. The CDR3 nucleotides read TGTGCCAGCAGTTCCCATACTGGGACAGGGCCGTACGAGCAGTACTTC. It translates to CASSSHTGTGPYEQYF.

The gene calls are TRBV7-2 and TRBJ2-1, with 8 positions matching TRBD2. With V trimmed by 7 bases and J by 7 bases, 9 bases remained unmatched. Germline-derived CDR1 and CDR2 are SGHTA and FQGNSA. The CDR3 runs 14 residues. The CDR3: CASIPGLARNEQFF. CDR3 DNA sequence: TGTGCCAGCATCCCCGGACTAGCTAGGAATGAGCAGTTCTTC.

This chain links TRBV7-2 with TRBJ1-6; TRBD1 matches 10 bases. CDR1 SGHTA and CDR2 FQGNSA come from the germline V gene. Trimming removed 2 bases from V and 8 bases from J; junction bases left unmatched: 6. This CDR3 is 16 amino acids long. Written as DNA, the CDR3 is TGTGCCAGCAGCTTATGGGACAGGGGACCCTATTCACCCCTCCACTTT. This gives the protein CASSLWDRGPYSPLHF.

The V and J genes are TRBV29-1 and TRBJ2-5; tentatively, D is TRBD1 (6 bases). The ends were cut back, 5 bases at V and 1 base at J, with 14 bases in the middle. The CDR3 has 14 amino acids. Germline-derived CDR1 and CDR2 are SQVTM and ANQGSEA. The CDR3 bases are TGCAGCGTTCGAGGACAGCCTGTCCAAGAGACCCAGTACTTC. Protein: CSVRGQPVQETQYF. The whole variable domain, filled in from reference TRBV29-1 and TRBJ2-5, reads SAVISQKPSRDICQRGTSLTIQCQVDSQVTMMFWYRQQPGQSLTLIATANQGSEATYESGFVIDKFPISRPNLTFSTLTVSNMSPEDSSIYLCSVRGQPVQETQYFGPGTRLLVL.

There are a few counts of this clonotype. The genes are TRBV20-1 and TRBJ2-3; 9 bases match TRBD1. This CDR3 has 17 amino acids. Germline V gives CDR1 DFQATT, CDR2 SNEGSKA (reference sequence). V lost 8 bases, J lost 4 bases, and 19 bases stayed unmatched. The CDR3 is CSTNADQQGAPADTQYF. For the CDR3, the DNA is TGCAGTACGAATGCCGACCAACAGGGGGCACCCGCAGATACGCAGTATTTT.

The genes are TRBV28 and TRBJ2-1; weak D call: TRBD1 (6 bases). Looked up from germline, CDR1 is MDHEN and CDR2 is SYDVKM. The CDR3 spans 15 residues. Trimming took off 5 bases at V and 6 bases at J, with 17 bases between the two ends. CDR3 DNA: TGTGCCAGCAGTCCGGGTATGGCAGGGGCCAATGAGCAGTTCTTC. Residues: CASSPGMAGANEQFF.